The 27 T cell receptor beta chains listed next were all sequenced from one sample in a study of T cells in Graves' hyperthyroidism and ophthalmopathy. The TCR beta CDR3 regions underwent amplification using RNA transcripts as the source. HTBI primers drove first-round RT-PCR of the TCR CDR3. Using its own MiXCR run on the multiplex PCR reads, TCRdb lists one record per CDR3 protein. The profile shows around 690,000 distinct CDR3 sequences, 15% to 20% of them singletons. The material sequenced was blood. The receptors derive from a man aged 50 to 60 with Graves' hyperthyroidism.

In its sample, this clonotype was seen many times. The rearrangement uses TRBV2 and TRBJ2-1; 16 bases match TRBD2. Germline V gene lookup returns CDR1 SNHLY and CDR2 FYNNEI. The CDR3 has 16 amino acids. V was pared by 7 bases and J by 6 bases, with 6 bases of the junction left unmatched. Here the CDR3 reads CASTGTSGRASNEQFF. CDR3 nucleotide sequence: TGTGCCAGCACCGGGACTAGCGGGAGGGCCTCCAATGAGCAGTTCTTC.

The J gene is TRBJ2-3, the V gene TRBV7-9; D possibly corresponds to TRBD2 (5 bases). This CDR3 has 17 amino acids. Trimming took 5 bases from V and 0 from J, leaving 18 bases between them. Per the germline V gene, CDR1 is SEHNR and CDR2 is FQNEAQ (reference sequence). The CDR3 DNA follows: TGTGCCAGCAGCCAAAGCGGTCTGGGGTCTAGCACAGATACGCAGTATTTT. This translates into CASSQSGLGSSTDTQYF.

This clonotype was detected many times. This chain uses TRBV6-2 or TRBV6-3 with TRBJ2-3, with D perhaps being TRBD1 or TRBD2 (5 bases each). The CDR3 runs to 13 residues. The germline V gene encodes CDR1 MNHEY and CDR2 SVGEGT. V gave up 8 bases and J gave up 4 bases, with 13 bases separating them. Here the CDR3 reads CASLEVGADTQYF. The DNA for the CDR3 is TGTGCCAGCCTGGAAGTGGGGGCAGATACGCAGTATTTT.

This clonotype was counted ten times or more. This chain connects TRBV10-2 to TRBJ2-5, with 13 nucleotides matching TRBD2. CDR1 and CDR2 from the germline V gene are WSHSY and SAAADI. The CDR3 extends over 18 amino acids. The V gene end was trimmed by 1 base and the J gene end by 3 bases; junction bases not matched to a gene: 8. CDR3 in DNA: TGCGCCAGCAGTGAGTTAAAATGGACTAGCGGGAGTAAAGAGACCCAGTACTTC. Translation: CASSELKWTSGSKETQYF.

This rearrangement joins TRBV12-5 to TRBJ2-2, with 14 bases lining up with TRBD2. The CDR3 is 17 residues long. Germline-derived CDR1 and CDR2 are LGHNT and FRNRAP. The junction had 13 bases not matched to a gene; V was cut back by 9 bases and J by 7 bases. In nucleotides, the CDR3 is TGTGCTAGGAAGACGGGACTAGCGGGAGAACCCTACGGGGAGCTGTTTTTT. Residues: CARKTGLAGEPYGELFF.

The table lists this clonotype with a few counts. The genes are TRBV14 and TRBJ1-2, with a possible D match to TRBD1 (6 bases). This CDR3 has 15 residues. Germline CDR1 and CDR2: SGHDN and FVKESK. V was clipped by 3 bases and J by 7 bases, with 18 bases between them. Here the CDR3 reads CASSHTGDIKAGYTF. CDR3 bases: TGTGCCAGCAGCCACACCGGGGACATTAAGGCTGGCTACACCTTC.

V is TRBV5-8 and J is TRBJ1-2, with D unresolved. Germline V gene sequence: CDR1 SGHTS, CDR2 YDEGEE. The CDR3 extends over 14 amino acids. The V gene lost 1 base and the J gene lost 2 bases, with 9 bases spanning the gap. CDR3 coding DNA: TGTGCCAGCAGCTTGAGGGAGCAGAACTATGGCTACACCTTC. Protein: CASSLREQNYGYTF.

In DNA form, the CDR3 reads TGTGCCAGCAGCGGTGGCCAGCGGGAGGGCAATGAGCAGTTCTTC. Amino acids: CASSGGQREGNEQFF. The rearrangement links TRBV2 to TRBJ2-1, with 10 positions matching TRBD2. CDR1 is SNHLY and CDR2 is FYNNEI in the germline V gene. The V and J ends lost 6 bases and 6 bases, in that order; junction bases with no gene match: 8. The CDR3 is 15 residues long.

This clonotype is a singleton in its sample. The chain uses TRBV27 and TRBJ2-7; tentatively, D is TRBD1 (6 bases). Trimming took 2 bases from V and 7 from J, leaving 24 bases between them. This CDR3 has 17 amino acids. From germline, CDR1 is MNHEY and CDR2 SMNVEV (reference sequence). Written as DNA, the CDR3 is TGTGCCAGCAGTTTAGAAGGGACACCGAATATCCTTTGGGAGCAGTACTTC. As protein: CASSLEGTPNILWEQYF.

The rearrangement joins TRBV20-1 to TRBJ2-1; 12 bases are shared with TRBD2. J was trimmed by 8 bases and V by 5 bases; bases with no gene match: 7. In germline, CDR1 is DFQATT, CDR2 SNEGSKA (reference sequence). The CDR3 length is 14 residues. The chain's CDR3 is CSASWTSGTHEQFF. CDR3 nucleotide sequence: TGCAGTGCTTCCTGGACTAGCGGGACCCATGAGCAGTTCTTC.

This clonotype has a handful of counts. This chain joins TRBV30 and TRBJ2-1, with 10 bases aligning to TRBD1. V lost 2 bases, J lost 3 bases, and 4 bases stayed unmatched. The CDR3 has 15 residues. CDR1 GTSNPN and CDR2 SVGIG come from the germline V gene (reference sequence). CDR3 protein: CAWSQGQGSYNEQFF. CDR3 DNA: TGTGCCTGGAGTCAGGGACAGGGGAGCTACAATGAGCAGTTCTTC.

This clonotype has ten or more counts. This chain uses TRBV11-3 with TRBJ2-1; 10 nucleotides line up with TRBD2. Germline CDR1 SGHNT, CDR2 YENEEA. Trimming removed 5 bases from V and 9 bases from J; junction bases left unmatched: 7. This CDR3 is 14 amino acids long. The CDR3 protein is CASSPGTSAREQFF. In DNA form, the CDR3 reads TGTGCCAGCAGCCCCGGGACTAGCGCGCGTGAGCAGTTCTTC.

The chain employs TRBV5-1 and TRBJ2-3, with a tentative D call TRBD1 (5 bases). The CDR3 totals 14 residues. The V gene lost 3 bases and the J gene lost 3 bases, with 11 bases spanning the gap. Germline V gene lookup returns CDR1 SGHRS and CDR2 YFSETQ. The DNA for the CDR3 is TGCGCCAGCAGCTCTCCCAGGGAAACAGATACGCAGTATTTT. Residues: CASSSPRETDTQYF.

In this sample, this clonotype turned up many times. The J gene is TRBJ1-4, the V gene TRBV10-2; TRBD1 might be the D (5 bases). The CDR3 runs to 15 residues. V was trimmed by 0 bases and J by 4 bases, leaving 9 bases between them. Germline CDR1 WSHSY, CDR2 SAAADI. The CDR3, as DNA: TGCGCCAGCAGTGAGTCCGGACACCTTAATGAAAAACTGTTTTTT. Its translation is CASSESGHLNEKLFF.

At least ten counts were recorded for this clonotype. V and J are TRBV25-1 and TRBJ2-6, with D possibly matching TRBD1 (6 bases). Germline values: CDR1 MGHDK, CDR2 SYGVNS. CDR3 length: 21 residues. Trimming removed 1 base from V and 3 bases from J, with 25 bases in between. The CDR3 DNA reads TGTGCCAGCAGTGAATGTAGGCAGGGGTCTTTTCTACTATATGGGGCCAACGTCCTGACTTTC. Encoded protein: CASSECRQGSFLLYGANVLTF.

This clonotype has at least ten counts. This chain joins TRBV30 and TRBJ1-4; D unclear. This CDR3 is built from 16 residues. V lost 1 base to trimming and J lost 7 bases, with 19 bases between them. Germline V lookup: CDR1 GTSNPN, CDR2 SVGIG (reference sequence). CDR3 amino acids: CAWSAPWSPWTEKLFF. CDR3 coding DNA: TGTGCCTGGAGTGCACCATGGAGTCCTTGGACTGAAAAACTGTTTTTT.

This clonotype came up many times. This chain uses TRBV2 with TRBJ2-3, with D maybe TRBD1 (5 bases). Germline V lookup: CDR1 SNHLY, CDR2 FYNNEI. V was clipped by 1 base and J by 0 bases, with 11 bases between them. The CDR3 is 16 residues long. This CDR3 reads CASSEVRSGSTDTQYF. CDR3 nucleotide sequence: TGTGCCAGCAGTGAAGTACGTTCAGGGAGCACAGATACGCAGTATTTT.

This clonotype was seen many times. The CDR3 protein is CASSSLAGGTAEQFF. The CDR3 nucleotides are TGTGCCAGCAGTTCTCTAGCGGGAGGAACGGCTGAGCAGTTCTTC. This chain uses TRBV28 with TRBJ2-1; 11 bases match TRBD2. Germline trimming cut 4 bases from V and 9 bases from J; bases unmatched to any gene: 8. The CDR3 is made up of 15 amino acids. CDR1 MDHEN and CDR2 SYDVKM come from the germline V gene.

This clonotype was found many times. The J gene is TRBJ2-7, the V gene TRBV10-3, with D uncertain. CDR3 length: 14 amino acids. Between the trimmed V and J ends, which lost 3 bases and 1 base, there was a span of 10 bases. Germline V gives CDR1 ENHRY, CDR2 SYGVKD. The CDR3 DNA is TGTGCCATCAGTGAATCGGCAGGATCCTACGAGCAGTACTTC. The encoded protein is CAISESAGSYEQYF.

The V and J genes are TRBV28 and TRBJ2-7, with D perhaps matching TRBD1 or TRBD2 (5 bases each). The CDR3 is made up of 18 amino acids. Germline lookup yields CDR1 MDHEN and CDR2 SYDVKM. Trimming took off 5 bases at V and 3 bases at J, with 26 bases between the two ends. The CDR3 DNA follows: TGTGCCAGCAGTCCCCAACTCAGGGTCTCGGGGCTAAACTACGAGCAGTACTTC. Protein sequence: CASSPQLRVSGLNYEQYF.

The chain couples TRBV12-5 to TRBJ2-3, with D possibly matching TRBD2 (5 bases). Germline values: CDR1 LGHNT, CDR2 FRNRAP. The V end was cut by 6 bases, the J end by 7 bases, with 23 bases between. This CDR3 spans 16 amino acids. Here the CDR3 DNA reads TGTGCTAGTGGCCCGGATGAGGGCGGAGGCTCGTATACGCAGTATTTT. Its protein is CASGPDEGGGSYTQYF.

This clonotype was observed at least ten times. The chain links TRBV28 to TRBJ2-1; no definite D call. The germline V gene encodes CDR1 MDHEN and CDR2 SYDVKM. CDR3 length: 12 amino acids. V was cut by 6 bases and J by 3 bases, with 6 bases left in between. In nucleotides, the CDR3 is TGTGCCAGCAGCCAAGGCTACAATGAGCAGTTCTTC. Translation: CASSQGYNEQFF. The entire variable domain, with the rest obtained from reference TRBV28 and TRBJ2-1, is as follows: DVKVTQSSRYLVKRTGEKVFLECVQDMDHENMFWYRQDPGLGLRLIYFSYDVKMKEKGDIPEGYSVSREKKERFSLILESASTNQTSMYLCASSQGYNEQFFGPGTRLTVL.

This clonotype showed up just a few times. This chain uses TRBV6-5 with TRBJ1-4; D ambiguous. V was cut by 0 bases and J by 8 bases, with 16 bases left in between. The CDR3 runs to 16 residues. Germline V CDR1 and CDR2: MNHEY, SVGAGI. CDR3 DNA: TGTGCCAGCAGTTACTCCCTGACGGTAAAAGGCGAAAAACTGTTTTTT. As protein: CASSYSLTVKGEKLFF.

This clonotype has a count of ten or more. The chain combines TRBV5-1 with TRBJ2-1; 10 bases agree with TRBD1. V shed 4 bases, J shed 3 bases, and the junction held 4 bases outside the gene matches. This CDR3 is 15 amino acids long. The germline V gene encodes CDR1 SGHRS and CDR2 YFSETQ. CDR3 DNA: TGCGCCAGCAGCCAGGGACAGGGGCGCTACAATGAGCAGTTCTTC. It specifies CASSQGQGRYNEQFF.

This clonotype was counted only a few times. This chain connects TRBV19 to TRBJ1-1; TRBD1 agrees at 7 bases. CDR1 LNHDA and CDR2 SQIVND come from the germline V gene (reference sequence). V gave up 8 bases and J gave up 4 bases; unmatched junction bases: 10. The CDR3 is 14 residues long. The CDR3 bases are TGTGCCAGTCGACAAACAGGGGACGGCACTGAAGCTTTCTTT. Translated, it gives CASRQTGDGTEAFF.

The table lists this clonotype with many counts. This rearrangement joins TRBV5-6 to TRBJ2-7; TRBD2 aligns across 16 bases. The germline V gene encodes CDR1 SGHDT and CDR2 YYEEEE. This CDR3 has 18 residues. The V and J ends lost 3 bases and 2 bases, in that order; junction bases with no gene match: 8. CDR3 protein: CASSSSGLAGGPTYEQYF. CDR3 in DNA: TGTGCCAGCAGCTCGTCGGGACTAGCGGGAGGGCCGACCTACGAGCAGTACTTC.

As concerns this clonotype: One end of the junction does not line up with germline, which may come from a read error. V gene TRBV6-2 or TRBV6-3 combines with J gene TRBJ2-7; 9 nucleotides align to TRBD2. This CDR3 contains 15 residues. The germline CDR1 and CDR2 sequences are MNHEY and SVGEGT. The CDR3 DNA reads as TGTGCCAGCAAGACTAGCGGCATCTCCTCCCACGAGCAGTACTTC. It is translated as CASKTSGISSHEQYF.